The following is a T cell receptor beta chain sequence with its context. Its antigen is not identified. This entry is derived from a study of blood T cells in healthy people across ages. Points from the study as a whole: Naive CD4+ cell counts and diversity both ran higher in long-lived than in aged donors. Unsorted PBMCs blocked a conclusive comparison of naive and antigen-experienced cells. Estimates of total diversity, which came from one million sequenced T cells, were considered to be underestimates.

For the second PCR, which ran for roughly 7 to 11 cycles, a sample-barcoded 5' primer and a J-beta primer mix were used. MiXCR, applied by TCRdb to the 5' RACE reads, yields one record per CDR3 protein. Among about 780,000 distinct CDR3 sequences listed, around 45% were seen once. There are 13 residues in the CDR3. V lost 2 bases and J lost 8, with 12 bases in between. Germline CDR1 reads SGHTA; CDR2 reads FQGNSA. The sequenced material came from blood. The TCR comes from an elderly man in good health. The chain carries TRBV7-2 and TRBJ1-2; D is unresolved. This chain's CDR3 is CASSLSGVDGYTF. The CDR3 nucleotides read TGTGCCAGCAGCTTATCCGGGGTAGACGGCTACACCTTC.